Following are 14 T cell receptor beta chains from one sample sequenced in a study of metastatic and nonmetastatic thyroid tumors. TCRdb ran MiXCR on the PCR reads. The sample gives around 70,000 clones, less than 20% of which show up once; more than 10% is in the top ten. No patient received treatment before thyroid surgery. The material sequenced was blood. These receptors all stem from a female donor with papillary thyroid cancer or a benign thyroid nodule (not recorded which). Some clones in this sample may be carry-over from other donors' samples.

This clone was detected ten times or more. The chain joins TRBV28 to TRBJ1-5; 9 bases are shared with TRBD1. The ends lost 6 bases at V and 9 bases at J; junction bases unmatched: 3. The CDR3 runs to 12 residues. Germline CDR1 reads MDHEN; CDR2 reads SYDVKM. CDR3 protein: CASRTGGVPQHF. Here the CDR3 DNA reads TGTGCCAGCAGGACAGGGGGAGTGCCCCAGCATTTT. Supplemented by reference TRBV28 and TRBJ1-5, the full variable domain reads DVKVTQSSRYLVKRTGEKVFLECVQDMDHENMFWYRQDPGLGLRLIYFSYDVKMKEKGDIPEGYSVSREKKERFSLILESASTNQTSMYLCASRTGGVPQHFGDGTRLSIL.

The table lists this clone with many counts. The rearrangement links TRBV5-5 to TRBJ2-7, with 10 nucleotides matching TRBD1. The germline V gene has CDR1 SGHKS and CDR2 YYEKEE (reference sequence). The CDR3 sequence is 15 residues long. Trimming at V came to 4 bases and at J to 4 bases, leaving 8 bases not matched to a gene. The CDR3 region is CASSVSGTGEYEQYF. DNA for the CDR3: TGTGCCAGCAGCGTATCCGGGACAGGGGAATACGAGCAGTACTTC.

The rearrangement joins TRBV20-1 to TRBJ2-5; TRBD2 aligns across 9 bases. Germline values: CDR1 DFQATT, CDR2 SNEGSKA (reference sequence). This CDR3 comprises 13 residues. CDR3 nucleotide sequence: TGCAGCGGGGAGCGGGGGGCGCAAGAGACCCAGTACTTC. Protein: CSGERGAQETQYF.

This chain connects TRBV5-1 to TRBJ2-3; TRBD1 is a possible D gene (5 bases). The CDR3 is 16 amino acids. Germline V lookup: CDR1 SGHRS, CDR2 YFSETQ. V gave up 1 base and J gave up 0 bases, with 12 bases separating them. CDR3 bases: TGCGCCAGCAGCTTGCCCGAGCAGGGAAGCACAGATACGCAGTATTTT. This gives the protein CASSLPEQGSTDTQYF. Full variable domain (remainder filled in from reference TRBV5-1 and TRBJ2-3): KAGVTQTPRYLIKTRGQQVTLSCSPISGHRSVSWYQQTPGQGLQFLFEYFSETQRNKGNFPGRFSGRQFSNSRSEMNVSTLELGDSALYLCASSLPEQGSTDTQYFGPGTRLTVL.

Comment on this clone: A single base separates this from a much larger clone, so it may be a read error. The CDR3 loop reads CASSLQGVDSYNEHFF. CDR3 sequence (DNA): TGTGCCAGCAGCTTACAGGGGGTCGACTCCTACAATGAGCATTTCTTC. The chain carries TRBV7-9 and TRBJ2-1; 7 bases line up with TRBD1. CDR1 and CDR2 from the germline V gene are SEHNR and FQNEAQ (reference sequence). The CDR3 is 16 residues long.

The chain links TRBV28 to TRBJ1-2; weak D call: TRBD1 (5 bases). V lost 2 bases and J lost 7, with 17 bases in between. This CDR3 has 15 amino acids. The germline gives CDR1 MDHEN, CDR2 SYDVKM. CDR3 loop: CASSLPPGPEVGYTF. The DNA of the CDR3 is TGTGCCAGCAGTTTACCCCCGGGGCCCGAGGTTGGCTACACCTTC.

This clone occurred many times. The chain has TRBV30 and TRBJ1-2; 9 bases map to TRBD1. The V gene's germline CDR1 is GTSNPN and CDR2 SVGIG (reference sequence). CDR3 length: 15 residues. J gave up 8 bases and V 7 bases, and 17 bases lay outside the gene matches. Here the CDR3 DNA reads TGTGCCTCCCCGAGGGGGGACAGGGTCGATTGGGGCTACACCTTC. Encoded protein: CASPRGDRVDWGYTF.

This clone came up many times. V gene TRBV24-1 combines with J gene TRBJ2-1, with 7 bases that match TRBD2. Per the germline V gene, CDR1 is KGHDR and CDR2 is SFDVKD. The CDR3 covers 15 residues. The J segment lost 4 bases and the V segment lost 5 bases, leaving 7 bases of the junction unmatched. The CDR3 sequence: CATSVPSGEYNEQFF. DNA of the CDR3: TGTGCCACCAGTGTACCCAGCGGGGAATACAATGAGCAGTTCTTC.

At least ten counts were recorded for this clone. The chain joins TRBV6-1 to TRBJ2-1, with 10 bases matching TRBD2. The CDR3 loop spans 12 amino acids. The V gene's germline CDR1 is MNHNS and CDR2 SASEGT. V lost 9 bases and J lost 12; bases outside the gene matches: 8. CDR3 protein: CARPGTSASQFF. The DNA of the CDR3 is TGTGCCAGACCCGGGACTAGCGCCTCGCAGTTCTTC.

For this clone: A much larger clonotype is one base distant, so this may be a read error. This chain links TRBV7-9 with TRBJ2-3, with a weak D call TRBD1 (5 bases). Germline CDR1 reads SEHNR; CDR2 reads FQNEAQ (reference sequence). The germline V and J ends were trimmed by 1 base and 3 bases, with 8 bases remaining between them. The CDR3 has 14 amino acids. The CDR3 region is CASSLDRKTDTQYF. The CDR3, as DNA: TGTGCCAGCAGCTTAGACAGGAAGACAGATACGCAGTATTTT.

This clone was detected many times. The V call is TRBV20-1, the J call TRBJ2-1; 15 positions agree with TRBD2. CDR3 length: 17 residues. V was clipped by 4 bases and J by 3 bases; unmatched bases: 7. From germline, CDR1 is DFQATT and CDR2 SNEGSKA (reference sequence). The CDR3 loop is CSAINGLAGGIYNEQFF. The CDR3 nucleotides are TGCAGTGCTATAAACGGACTAGCGGGAGGGATCTACAATGAGCAGTTCTTC.

This clone occurred many times. Without the conserved terminal phenylalanine or tryptophan, this CDR3 likely stems from a read error. The DNA is left out, because the CDR3 cannot be placed on it with certainty; the CDR3 is given as TCRdb lists it. This same CDR3 is encoded by further DNA sequences in the sample. The chain is built from TRBV7-8 and TRBJ2-6. The CDR3 spans 8 residues, counting both ends. Germline loops: CDR1 SGHVS, CDR2 FQNEAQ. This chain's CDR3 is CASSLDGD.

This clone has at least ten counts. A much more abundant neighbour one base away suggests this may be a read error. The gene calls are TRBV6-5 and TRBJ1-5; D is uncertain. V was clipped by 2 bases and J by 3 bases, with 8 bases between them. The CDR3 length is 14 residues. CDR1 and CDR2 from the germline V gene are MNHEY and SVGAGI. Here the CDR3 DNA reads TGTGCCAGCAGTTACGACCGGGACAATCAGCCCCAGCATTTT. It encodes CASSYDRDNQPQHF.

In this sample, this clone turned up many times. The same CDR3 is also encoded by other DNA sequences in this sample. The chain has TRBV7-9 and TRBJ2-5; tentatively, D is TRBD2 (6 bases). The CDR3 length is 13 residues. Looked up from germline, CDR1 is SEHNR and CDR2 is FQNEAQ (reference sequence). V dropped 0 bases and J dropped 4 bases, with 6 bases sitting between them. The CDR3 nucleotides read TGTGCCAGCAGCTTAGCGGGGGGAGAGACCCAGTACTTC. Encoded protein: CASSLAGGETQYF.